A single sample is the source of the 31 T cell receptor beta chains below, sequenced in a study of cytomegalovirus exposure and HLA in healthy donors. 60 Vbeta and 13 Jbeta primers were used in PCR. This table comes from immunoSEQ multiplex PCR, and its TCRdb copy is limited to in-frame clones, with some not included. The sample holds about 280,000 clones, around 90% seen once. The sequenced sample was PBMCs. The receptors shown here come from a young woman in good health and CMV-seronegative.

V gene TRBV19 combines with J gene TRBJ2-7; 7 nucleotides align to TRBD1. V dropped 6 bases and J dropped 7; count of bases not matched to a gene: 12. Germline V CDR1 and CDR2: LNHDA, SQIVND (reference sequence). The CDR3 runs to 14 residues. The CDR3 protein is CASSPTGFEGEQYF. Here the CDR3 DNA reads TGTGCCAGTAGCCCGACAGGGTTCGAAGGGGAGCAGTACTTC.

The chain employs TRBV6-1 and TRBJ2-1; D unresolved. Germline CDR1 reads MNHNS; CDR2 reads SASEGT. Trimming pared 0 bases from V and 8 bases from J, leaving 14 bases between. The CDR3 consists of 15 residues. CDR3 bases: TGTGCCAGCAGTGAAGCGCTTTGGAGTCCCGATGAGCAGTTCTTC. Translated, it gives CASSEALWSPDEQFF.

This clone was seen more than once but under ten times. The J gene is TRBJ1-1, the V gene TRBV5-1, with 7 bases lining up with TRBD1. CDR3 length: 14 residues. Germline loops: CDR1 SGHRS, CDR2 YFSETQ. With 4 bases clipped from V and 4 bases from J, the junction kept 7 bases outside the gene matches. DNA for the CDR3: TGCGCCAGCAGCCGGGACAGCACCGGCACTGAAGCTTTCTTT. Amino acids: CASSRDSTGTEAFF. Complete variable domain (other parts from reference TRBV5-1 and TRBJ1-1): KAGVTQTPRYLIKTRGQQVTLSCSPISGHRSVSWYQQTPGQGLQFLFEYFSETQRNKGNFPGRFSGRQFSNSRSEMNVSTLELGDSALYLCASSRDSTGTEAFFGQGTRLTVV.

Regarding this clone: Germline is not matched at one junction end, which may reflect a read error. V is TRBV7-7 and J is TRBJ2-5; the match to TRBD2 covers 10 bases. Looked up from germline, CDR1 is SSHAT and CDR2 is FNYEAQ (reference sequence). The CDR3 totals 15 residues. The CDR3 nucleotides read TGTGCTAGCAGCTCATTAGCGGGGGGAACAGAGACCCAGTACTTC. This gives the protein CASSSLAGGTETQYF.

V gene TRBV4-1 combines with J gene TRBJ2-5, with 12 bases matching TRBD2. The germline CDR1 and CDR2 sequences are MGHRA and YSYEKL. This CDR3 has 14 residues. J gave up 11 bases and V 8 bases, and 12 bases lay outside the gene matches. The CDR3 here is CASGTTSGGPKQYF. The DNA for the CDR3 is TGCGCCAGCGGGACGACTAGCGGGGGCCCTAAGCAGTACTTC.

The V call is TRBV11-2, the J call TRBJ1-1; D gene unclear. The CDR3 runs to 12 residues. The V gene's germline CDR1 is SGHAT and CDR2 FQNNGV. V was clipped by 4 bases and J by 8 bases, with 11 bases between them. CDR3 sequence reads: CASSSNSPEAFF. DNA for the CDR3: TGTGCCAGCAGCTCAAACTCCCCAGAAGCTTTCTTT.

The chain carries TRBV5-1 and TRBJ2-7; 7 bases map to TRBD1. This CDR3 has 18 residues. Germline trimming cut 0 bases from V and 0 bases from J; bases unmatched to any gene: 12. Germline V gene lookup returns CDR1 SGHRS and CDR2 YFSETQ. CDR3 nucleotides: TGCGCCAGCAGCTTGGGCCCCCAGGCAGGGGGTTTCTCCTACGAGCAGTACTTC. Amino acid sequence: CASSLGPQAGGFSYEQYF.

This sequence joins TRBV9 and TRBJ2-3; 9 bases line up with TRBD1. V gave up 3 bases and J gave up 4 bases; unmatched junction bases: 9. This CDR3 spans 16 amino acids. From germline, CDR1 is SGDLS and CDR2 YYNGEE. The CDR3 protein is CASSGPRDRAPDTQYF. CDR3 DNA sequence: TGTGCCAGCAGCGGGCCCCGGGACAGGGCCCCAGATACGCAGTATTTT.

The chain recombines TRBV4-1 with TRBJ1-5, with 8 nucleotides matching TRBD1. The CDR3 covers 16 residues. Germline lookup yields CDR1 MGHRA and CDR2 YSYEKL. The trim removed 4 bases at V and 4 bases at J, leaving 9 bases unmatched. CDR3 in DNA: TGCGCCAGCAGCCCCTCCGGACAGGGCGATAATCAGCCCCAGCATTTT. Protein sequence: CASSPSGQGDNQPQHF.

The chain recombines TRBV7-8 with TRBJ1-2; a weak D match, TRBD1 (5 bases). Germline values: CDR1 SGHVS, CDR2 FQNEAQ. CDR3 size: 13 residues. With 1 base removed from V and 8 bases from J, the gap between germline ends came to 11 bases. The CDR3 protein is CASSLGTLSGYTF. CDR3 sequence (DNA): TGTGCCAGCAGCTTAGGGACACTCTCCGGCTACACCTTC.

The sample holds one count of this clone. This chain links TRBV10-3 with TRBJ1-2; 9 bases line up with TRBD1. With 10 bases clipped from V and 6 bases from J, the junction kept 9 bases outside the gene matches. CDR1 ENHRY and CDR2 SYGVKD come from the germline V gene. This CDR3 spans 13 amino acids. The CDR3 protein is CASGTGGYDGYTF. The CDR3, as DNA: TGTGCCAGTGGTACAGGGGGCTATGATGGCTACACCTTC.

In DNA form, the CDR3 reads TGTGCCACCAGCAGAGGTAGCAGTGCAACTAATGAAAAACTGTTTTTT. This encodes CATSRGSSATNEKLFF. The genes are TRBV15 and TRBJ1-4; D gene uncertain. Germline CDR1 is LNHNV and CDR2 is YYDKDF (reference sequence). With 1 base removed from V and 0 bases from J, the gap between germline ends came to 9 bases. The CDR3 extends over 16 amino acids.

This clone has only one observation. The CDR3 spells CAISDPSVGQLGVTFF. The DNA for the CDR3 is TGTGCCATCAGTGACCCTTCGGTGGGACAGCTAGGCGTGACTTTCTTT. J is TRBJ1-1 and V is TRBV10-3, with 7 bases identical to TRBD1. The trim removed 3 bases at V and 12 bases at J, leaving 19 bases unmatched. Germline V CDR1 and CDR2: ENHRY, SYGVKD. The CDR3 totals 16 residues.

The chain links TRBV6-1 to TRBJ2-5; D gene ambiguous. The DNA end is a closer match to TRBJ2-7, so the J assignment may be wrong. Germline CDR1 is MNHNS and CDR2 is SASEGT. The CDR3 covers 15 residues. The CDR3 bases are TGTGCCAGCAGTGGTGCGGATGGCGGTTCCTACGAGCAGTACTTC. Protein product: CASSGADGGSYEQYF.

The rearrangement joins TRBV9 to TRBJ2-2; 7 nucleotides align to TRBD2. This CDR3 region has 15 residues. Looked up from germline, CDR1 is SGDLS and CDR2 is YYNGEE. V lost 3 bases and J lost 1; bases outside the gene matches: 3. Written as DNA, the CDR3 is TGTGCCAGCAGCGACCGGGGGGAGAACACCGGGGAGCTGTTTTTT. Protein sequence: CASSDRGENTGELFF.

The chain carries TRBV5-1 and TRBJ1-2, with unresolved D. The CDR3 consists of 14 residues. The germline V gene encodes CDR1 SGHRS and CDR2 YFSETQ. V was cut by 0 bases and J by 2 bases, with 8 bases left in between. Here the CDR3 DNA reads TGCGCCAGCAGCTTGGTCCCAGAAAACTATGGCTACACCTTC. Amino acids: CASSLVPENYGYTF.

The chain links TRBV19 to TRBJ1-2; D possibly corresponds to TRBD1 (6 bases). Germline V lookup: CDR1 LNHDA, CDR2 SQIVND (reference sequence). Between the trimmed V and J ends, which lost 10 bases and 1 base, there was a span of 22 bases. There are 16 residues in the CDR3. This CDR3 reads CAITTTRTAFNYGYTF. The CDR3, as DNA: TGTGCCATAACGACCACCCGGACAGCCTTTAACTATGGCTACACCTTC.

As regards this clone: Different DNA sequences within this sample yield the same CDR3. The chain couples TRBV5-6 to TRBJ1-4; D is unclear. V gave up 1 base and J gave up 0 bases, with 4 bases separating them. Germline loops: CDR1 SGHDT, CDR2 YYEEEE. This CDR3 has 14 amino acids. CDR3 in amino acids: CASSLLATNEKLFF. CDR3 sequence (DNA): TGTGCCAGCAGCTTGCTCGCAACTAATGAAAAACTGTTTTTT.

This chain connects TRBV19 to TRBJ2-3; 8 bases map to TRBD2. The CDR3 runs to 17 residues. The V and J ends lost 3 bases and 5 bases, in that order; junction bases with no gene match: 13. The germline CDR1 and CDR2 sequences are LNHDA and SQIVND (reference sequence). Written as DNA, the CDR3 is TGTGCCAGTAGTATGACGGGAGTAGCGGGGATTCAAGATACGCAGTATTTT. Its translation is CASSMTGVAGIQDTQYF.

The CDR3 nucleotides are TGCGCCAGCAGCCAGGACAGGGGCCACGAGCAGTACTTC. It is translated as CASSQDRGHEQYF. The chain employs TRBV4-1 and TRBJ2-7; 9 bases fit TRBD1. This CDR3 region has 13 residues. CDR1 is MGHRA and CDR2 is YSYEKL in the germline V gene. J lost 5 bases, V lost 3 bases, and 2 bases had no gene match.

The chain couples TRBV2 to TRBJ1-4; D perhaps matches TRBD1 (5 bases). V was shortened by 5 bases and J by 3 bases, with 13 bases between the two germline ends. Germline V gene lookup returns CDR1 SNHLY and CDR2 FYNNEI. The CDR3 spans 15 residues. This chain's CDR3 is CASSQGGGSNEKLFF. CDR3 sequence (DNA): TGTGCCAGCAGTCAGGGTGGAGGGTCTAATGAAAAACTGTTTTTT.

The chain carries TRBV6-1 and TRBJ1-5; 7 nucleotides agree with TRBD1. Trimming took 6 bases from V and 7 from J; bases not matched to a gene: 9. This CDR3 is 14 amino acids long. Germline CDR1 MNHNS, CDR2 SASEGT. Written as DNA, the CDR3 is TGTGCCAGCAGCCAGGGGGGATGGGAACAGCCCCAGCATTTT. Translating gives CASSQGGWEQPQHF.

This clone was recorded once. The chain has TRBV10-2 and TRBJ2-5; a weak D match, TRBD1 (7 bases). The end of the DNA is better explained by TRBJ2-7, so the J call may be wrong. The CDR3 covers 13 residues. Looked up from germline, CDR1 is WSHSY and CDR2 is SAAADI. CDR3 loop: CASRTGRTYEQYF. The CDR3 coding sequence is TGCGCCAGCAGGACAGGGAGGACCTACGAGCAGTACTTC.

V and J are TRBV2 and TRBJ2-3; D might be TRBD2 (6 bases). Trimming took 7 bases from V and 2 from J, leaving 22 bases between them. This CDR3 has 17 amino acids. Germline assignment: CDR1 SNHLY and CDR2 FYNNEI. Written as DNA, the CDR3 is TGTGCCAGCATATCGTTTCTGAGGGGACTCATCACAGATACGCAGTATTTT. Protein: CASISFLRGLITDTQYF.

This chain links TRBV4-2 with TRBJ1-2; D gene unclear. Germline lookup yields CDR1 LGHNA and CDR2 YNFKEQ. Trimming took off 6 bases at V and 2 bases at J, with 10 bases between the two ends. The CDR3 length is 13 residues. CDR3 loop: CASRTGSNYGYTF. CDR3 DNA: TGTGCCAGCAGGACGGGATCGAACTATGGCTACACCTTC.

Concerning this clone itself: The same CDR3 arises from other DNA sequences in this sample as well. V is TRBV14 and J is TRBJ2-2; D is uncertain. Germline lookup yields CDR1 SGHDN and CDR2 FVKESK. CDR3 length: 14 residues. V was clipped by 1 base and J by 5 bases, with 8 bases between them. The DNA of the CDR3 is TGTGCCAGCAGCCAAGCAGGATATACCGGGGAGCTGTTTTTT. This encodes CASSQAGYTGELFF.

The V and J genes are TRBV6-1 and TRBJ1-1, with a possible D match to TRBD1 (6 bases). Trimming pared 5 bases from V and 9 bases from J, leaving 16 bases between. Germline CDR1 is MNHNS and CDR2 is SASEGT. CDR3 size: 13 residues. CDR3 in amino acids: CASSFPGQTQAFF. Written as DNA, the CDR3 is TGTGCCAGCAGTTTCCCCGGACAGACCCAAGCTTTCTTT.

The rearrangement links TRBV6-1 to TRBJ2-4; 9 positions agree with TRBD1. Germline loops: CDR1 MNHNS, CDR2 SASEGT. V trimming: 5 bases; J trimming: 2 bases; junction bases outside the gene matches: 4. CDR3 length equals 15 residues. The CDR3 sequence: CASSLQGASKNIQYF. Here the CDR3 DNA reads TGTGCCAGCAGTTTACAGGGGGCGTCCAAAAACATTCAGTACTTC.

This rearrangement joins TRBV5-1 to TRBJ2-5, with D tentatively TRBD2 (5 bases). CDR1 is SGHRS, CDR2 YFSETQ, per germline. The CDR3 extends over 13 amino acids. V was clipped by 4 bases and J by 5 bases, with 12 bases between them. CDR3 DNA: TGCGCCAGCAGCCCCGGTCCGGGGGAGACCCAGTACTTC. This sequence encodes CASSPGPGETQYF.

CDR3 nucleotide sequence: TGTGCCAGCAAGGGGGCTAGCTACGAGCAGTACTTC. It is translated as CASKGASYEQYF. The chain links TRBV5-6 to TRBJ2-7; TRBD1 matches 7 bases. This CDR3 contains 12 residues. Germline assignment: CDR1 SGHDT and CDR2 YYEEEE. Unmatched junction bases numbered 3, after V lost 6 bases and J lost 3 bases.

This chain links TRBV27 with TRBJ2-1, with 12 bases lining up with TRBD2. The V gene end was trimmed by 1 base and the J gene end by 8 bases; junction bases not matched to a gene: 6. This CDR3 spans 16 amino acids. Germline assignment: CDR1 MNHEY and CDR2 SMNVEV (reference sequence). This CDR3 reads CASSLFPSGGADEQFF. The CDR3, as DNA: TGTGCCAGCAGTTTATTTCCTAGCGGGGGGGCGGATGAGCAGTTCTTC.